What follows is one T cell receptor (beta chain) and its context. V dropped 6 bases and J dropped 7; count of bases not matched to a gene: 10. In germline, CDR1 is SGHTS, CDR2 YDEGEE. The CDR3 runs 15 residues. In the original workflow: Scientists estimated how many nucleated cells there were by amplifying reference gene primers. Produced via immunoSEQ multiplex PCR; TCRdb's table is partial and in-frame only. D and trimming come from the DNA, and the V and J calls and clone size come from that table. The table has approximately 30,000 clones, around 90% seen once. These data come from a study of blood T cell repertoires in COVID-19.

The origin of this receptor is a man aged 65 to 85 with active or convalescent COVID-19. The rearrangement joins TRBV5-8 to TRBJ1-3; TRBD1 matches 10 bases. The sequenced material came from peripheral blood. CDR3 sequence reads: CASTLGQGVGNTIYF. The CDR3 nucleotides are TGTGCCAGCACCTTAGGACAGGGGGTTGGCAACACCATATATTTT. The entire variable domain, with the rest obtained from reference TRBV5-8 and TRBJ1-3, is as follows: EAGVTQSPTHLIKTRGQQATLRCSPISGHTSVYWYQQALGLGLQFLLWYDEGEERNRGNFPPRFSGRQFPNYSSELNVNALELEDSALYLCASTLGQGVGNTIYFGEGSWLTVV.